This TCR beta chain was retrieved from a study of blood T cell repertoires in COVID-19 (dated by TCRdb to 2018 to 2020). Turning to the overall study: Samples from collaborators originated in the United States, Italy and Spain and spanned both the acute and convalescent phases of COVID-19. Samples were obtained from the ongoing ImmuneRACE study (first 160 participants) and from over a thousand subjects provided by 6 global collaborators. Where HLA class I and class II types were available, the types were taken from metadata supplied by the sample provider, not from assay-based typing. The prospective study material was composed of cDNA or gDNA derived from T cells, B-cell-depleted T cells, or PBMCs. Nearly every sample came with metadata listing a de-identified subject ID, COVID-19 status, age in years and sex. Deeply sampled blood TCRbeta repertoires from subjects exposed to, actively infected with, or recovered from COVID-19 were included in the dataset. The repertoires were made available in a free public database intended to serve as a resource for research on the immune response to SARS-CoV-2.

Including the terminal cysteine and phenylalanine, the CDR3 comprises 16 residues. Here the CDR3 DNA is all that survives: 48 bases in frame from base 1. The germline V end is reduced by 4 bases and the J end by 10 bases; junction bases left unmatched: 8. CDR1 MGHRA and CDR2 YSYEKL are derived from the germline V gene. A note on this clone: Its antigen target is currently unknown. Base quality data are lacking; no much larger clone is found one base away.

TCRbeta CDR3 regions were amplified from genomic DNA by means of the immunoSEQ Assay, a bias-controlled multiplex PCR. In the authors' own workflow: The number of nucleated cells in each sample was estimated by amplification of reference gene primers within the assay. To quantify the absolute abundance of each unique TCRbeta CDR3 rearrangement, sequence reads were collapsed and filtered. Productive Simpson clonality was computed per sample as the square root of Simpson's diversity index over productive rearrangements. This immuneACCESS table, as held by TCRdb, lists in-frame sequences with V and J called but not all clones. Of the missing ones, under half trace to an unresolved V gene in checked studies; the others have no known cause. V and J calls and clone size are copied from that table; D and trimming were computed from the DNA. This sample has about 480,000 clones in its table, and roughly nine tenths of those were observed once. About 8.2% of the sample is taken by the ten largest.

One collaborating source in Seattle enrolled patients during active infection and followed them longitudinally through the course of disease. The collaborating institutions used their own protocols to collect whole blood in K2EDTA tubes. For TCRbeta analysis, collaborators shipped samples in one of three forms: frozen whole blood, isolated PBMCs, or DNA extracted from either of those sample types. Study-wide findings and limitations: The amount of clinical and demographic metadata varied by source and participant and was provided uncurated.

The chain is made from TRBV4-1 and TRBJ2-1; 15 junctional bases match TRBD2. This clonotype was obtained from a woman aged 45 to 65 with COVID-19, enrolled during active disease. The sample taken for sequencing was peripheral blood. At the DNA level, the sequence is TGCGCCAGCAGCCCCGGACTAGCGGGGGGGCGAAGGGAGCAGTTCTTC. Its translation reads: CASSPGLAGGRREQFF.